What follows are 25 T cell receptor beta chains derived from one specimen sequenced in a study of identical twins (TCRdb year 2016). Receptors were amplified or captured by 5' RACE. The sequencer was an Illumina HiSeq 2000. The public sequencing data were trimmed at Q25 with fastp and processed into clonotypes with MiXCR by TCRdb, which kept only in-frame beta chains. Rows are unified per CDR3 protein, each entry keeping the most common DNA and genes. Counted in this sample were fewer than 900,000 distinct CDR3 sequences; 15% to 20% of them appeared once. The ten largest clones add up to approximately 14% of the sample. The same data also contributed to another study, on T cells expressing NK-cell markers.

The sequenced material came from PBMCs. The receptor source for this set is a woman under 30 in good health.

Here the CDR3 reads CSVEPLEEFTGELFF. The CDR3 DNA is TGCAGCGTTGAACCACTAGAAGAATTCACCGGGGAGCTGTTTTTT. This rearrangement joins TRBV29-1 to TRBJ2-2; TRBD2 is a possible D gene (5 bases). The CDR3 runs 15 residues. Trimming left V 2 bases short and J 4 bases short, with 14 bases between. Germline values: CDR1 SQVTM, CDR2 ANQGSEA.

V and J are TRBV12-3 or TRBV12-4 and TRBJ1-2; D perhaps matches TRBD1 (6 bases). CDR3 length: 12 residues. Trimming removed 6 bases at V and 7 bases at J, with 12 bases between. As DNA, the CDR3 is TGTGCCAGCAGCCGACAGGTCGGTGGCTACACCTTC. Protein product: CASSRQVGGYTF.

This chain uses TRBV20-1 with TRBJ2-1, with 10 bases matching TRBD2. V dropped 6 bases and J dropped 8; count of bases not matched to a gene: 4. Germline assignment: CDR1 DFQATT and CDR2 SNEGSKA (reference sequence). This CDR3 comprises 12 residues. The CDR3 loop is CSAAGGRDEQFF. The DNA for the CDR3 is TGCAGTGCAGCGGGGGGGCGCGATGAGCAGTTCTTC.

This clonotype was observed a handful of times. The V gene is TRBV29-1, the J gene TRBJ2-7; D possibly corresponds to TRBD1 (6 bases). The germline gives CDR1 SQVTM, CDR2 ANQGSEA. V lost 0 bases and J 0 bases, leaving 12 bases between the germline ends. This CDR3 has 15 residues. In DNA, the CDR3 is TGCAGCGTTGAAGATTCAGGGGCGGCCTCCTACGAGCAGTACTTC. The encoded protein is CSVEDSGAASYEQYF.

V is TRBV20-1 and J is TRBJ2-3; 8 bases are shared with TRBD2. The CDR3 sequence is 14 residues long. Germline lookup yields CDR1 DFQATT and CDR2 SNEGSKA (reference sequence). With 5 bases clipped from V and 4 bases from J, the junction kept 8 bases outside the gene matches. This CDR3 is CSARKERGPDTQYF. The CDR3 coding sequence is TGCAGTGCTCGGAAGGAGCGGGGGCCAGATACGCAGTATTTT.

This clonotype has at least ten counts. The chain combines TRBV5-1 with TRBJ1-6, with 9 nucleotides matching TRBD1. Germline V gene data show CDR1 as SGHRS and CDR2 as YFSETQ. The CDR3 is 15 amino acids. Trimming took 0 bases from V and 6 from J; bases not matched to a gene: 1. CDR3 in DNA: TGCGCCAGCAGCTTGGAGGACAGGGGTAATTCACCCCTCCACTTT. Protein: CASSLEDRGNSPLHF.

This chain joins TRBV27 and TRBJ1-6; 7 bases agree with TRBD1. V lost 2 bases and J lost 7; bases outside the gene matches: 5. The CDR3 runs to 15 residues. Germline V CDR1 and CDR2: MNHEY, SMNVEV (reference sequence). The CDR3 DNA reads TGTGCCAGCAGTTTAGAGAAACAGGGGAATTCACCCCTCCACTTT. Residues: CASSLEKQGNSPLHF.

This clonotype was observed many times. As DNA, the CDR3 is TGTGCCAGCAGTTACTCGGGGCTAGCGGGCCAAAACACCGGGGAGCTGTTTTTT. As protein: CASSYSGLAGQNTGELFF. The rearrangement links TRBV6-5 to TRBJ2-2; TRBD2 matches 8 bases. There are 18 residues in the CDR3. Germline lookup yields CDR1 MNHEY and CDR2 SVGAGI. Trimming cost V 0 bases and J 2 bases; bases outside gene matches: 8.

The table lists this clonotype with a few counts. This rearrangement joins TRBV6-5 to TRBJ2-1, with D uncertain. The CDR3 is 13 residues long. Trimming took 8 bases from V and 0 from J, leaving 8 bases between them. Germline values: CDR1 MNHEY, CDR2 SVGAGI. The CDR3 coding sequence is TGTGCCAGCGGTTGGGACTCCTACAATGAGCAGTTCTTC. It codes for CASGWDSYNEQFF.

This chain uses TRBV10-3 with TRBJ1-3; D perhaps matches TRBD1 (5 bases). CDR1 and CDR2 (germline): ENHRY, SYGVKD. V lost 8 bases and J lost 0, with 14 bases in between. This CDR3 is 15 amino acids long. Here the CDR3 reads CAIGRRGDSGNTIYF. In DNA, the CDR3 is TGTGCCATCGGGCGACGGGGGGACTCTGGAAACACCATATATTTT.

The V and J genes are TRBV20-1 and TRBJ2-3; 9 nucleotides agree with TRBD1. This CDR3 contains 13 residues. Trimming cost V 7 bases and J 5 bases; bases outside gene matches: 7. Germline CDR1 reads DFQATT; CDR2 reads SNEGSKA (reference sequence). The CDR3 here is CSVLGQGKDTQYF. The CDR3 coding sequence is TGCAGTGTCTTAGGACAGGGGAAAGATACGCAGTATTTT.

The chain employs TRBV12-3 or TRBV12-4 and TRBJ2-7; possibly TRBD2 for D (6 bases). V lost 6 bases, J lost 7 bases, and 19 bases lay in between. The CDR3 extends over 14 amino acids. The CDR3 DNA is TGTGCCAGCAGATTCAGCGGAGATCGGGGGGAGCAGTACTTC. Amino acid sequence: CASRFSGDRGEQYF.

This clonotype was counted between two and nine times. This rearrangement joins TRBV5-1 to TRBJ2-1; D uncertain. Germline lookup yields CDR1 SGHRS and CDR2 YFSETQ. The CDR3 consists of 17 residues. V was clipped by 2 bases and J by 0 bases, with 15 bases between them. CDR3 protein: CASSLRSGPSSYNEQFF. The CDR3 DNA reads TGCGCCAGCAGCTTAAGGTCAGGCCCGAGCTCCTACAATGAGCAGTTCTTC.

This clonotype was counted only a few times. The chain carries TRBV29-1 and TRBJ2-7; 8 bases fit TRBD1. J lost 7 bases, V lost 4 bases, and 12 bases had no gene match. The CDR3 extends over 14 amino acids. The germline CDR1 and CDR2 sequences are SQVTM and ANQGSEA. CDR3: CSVGGQGASREQYF. As DNA, the CDR3 is TGCAGCGTTGGTGGCCAGGGGGCATCGAGAGAGCAGTACTTC.

Ten or more counts support this clonotype. At one boundary the junction diverges from the germline segment, which might be a read error. The chain recombines TRBV5-1 with TRBJ2-2, with D uncertain. CDR1 and CDR2 (germline): SGHRS, YFSETQ. This CDR3 is 13 amino acids long. CDR3 region: CASSLADTGELFF. The CDR3 bases are TGTGCCAGCAGCTTGGCGGACACCGGGGAGCTGTTTTTT.

The genes are TRBV27 and TRBJ2-7, with D maybe TRBD2 (6 bases). V shed 5 bases and J shed 1 base, with 12 bases lying between them. Germline V gene data show CDR1 as MNHEY and CDR2 as SMNVEV (reference sequence). The CDR3 length is 14 residues. In DNA, the CDR3 is TGTGCCAGCAGTCGACTAGAAACTTCCTACGAGCAGTACTTC. The encoded protein is CASSRLETSYEQYF.

There are a few counts of this clonotype. This sequence joins TRBV7-3 and TRBJ2-1, with 8 bases identical to TRBD2. From germline, CDR1 is SGHTA and CDR2 FQGTGA. The CDR3 is made up of 17 amino acids. The ends lost 5 bases at V and 4 bases at J; junction bases unmatched: 13. CDR3 DNA sequence: TGTGCCAGCAGCCCCCAAGGCGTAGCGGGGAAGTACAATGAGCAGTTCTTC. It yields the protein CASSPQGVAGKYNEQFF.

V usage is TRBV20-1 and J usage is TRBJ1-5; no clear D gene. This CDR3 is 14 amino acids long. Trimming pared 1 base from V and 2 bases from J, leaving 9 bases between. CDR1 and CDR2 from the germline V gene are DFQATT and SNEGSKA (reference sequence). The CDR3 DNA follows: TGCAGTGCTAGAGTAGATGGGGGCAATCAGCCCCAGCATTTT. Residues: CSARVDGGNQPQHF.

To note about this clonotype: This clone may be a read error of a much larger clone one base away. The rearrangement joins TRBV12-3 or TRBV12-4 to TRBJ1-5; D gene uncertain. The CDR3 covers 13 residues. V gave up 4 bases and J gave up 6 bases, with 10 bases separating them. CDR3 coding DNA: TGTGCCAGCAGTTCCCAGGAGAGTCAGCCCCAGCATTTT. Amino acids: CASSSQESQPQHF.

This clonotype occurred many times. The chain couples TRBV5-1 to TRBJ2-3; 8 bases align to TRBD1. V lost 6 bases to trimming and J lost 4 bases; unmatched junction nucleotides: 10. Germline-derived CDR1 and CDR2 are SGHRS and YFSETQ. The CDR3 extends over 15 amino acids. CDR3 loop: CASTGTGGIPDTQYF. As DNA, the CDR3 is TGCGCCAGCACTGGGACAGGAGGAATACCAGATACGCAGTATTTT.

The chain has TRBV4-3 and TRBJ2-1; 7 bases align to TRBD1. The ends lost 4 bases at V and 8 bases at J; junction bases unmatched: 14. CDR1 is LGHNA, CDR2 YSLEER, per germline. This CDR3 has 16 residues. In DNA, the CDR3 is TGCGCCAGCAGCCCAAAGACAGGGCCCCTGTGGTATGAGCAGTTCTTC. It yields the protein CASSPKTGPLWYEQFF.

The chain employs TRBV20-1 and TRBJ2-7; 9 bases line up with TRBD1. Looked up from germline, CDR1 is DFQATT and CDR2 is SNEGSKA (reference sequence). This CDR3 is built from 16 residues. V was clipped by 0 bases and J by 4 bases; unmatched bases: 10. As DNA, the CDR3 is TGCAGTGCTAGAGATCCTTATCGGGGACAGGGATACGAGCAGTACTTC. Residues: CSARDPYRGQGYEQYF.

The CDR3 sequence: CASSPRGSENTEAFF. Here the CDR3 DNA reads TGCGCCAGCAGCCCCCGCGGCTCGGAGAACACTGAAGCTTTCTTT. The chain is built from TRBV5-1 and TRBJ1-1, with D unclear. The CDR3 extends over 15 amino acids. The germline V and J ends were trimmed by 4 bases and 1 base, with 14 bases remaining between them. Looked up from germline, CDR1 is SGHRS and CDR2 is YFSETQ.

This clonotype was observed a few times. The rearrangement uses TRBV6-5 and TRBJ2-1; unclear D gene. The germline V gene encodes CDR1 MNHEY and CDR2 SVGAGI. The CDR3 has 16 residues. V dropped 0 bases and J dropped 3 bases, with 12 bases sitting between them. CDR3 in DNA: TGTGCCAGCAGTTACTCAATCCCGTCAGACTACAATGAGCAGTTCTTC. Encoded protein: CASSYSIPSDYNEQFF.

The V call is TRBV3-1, the J call TRBJ2-2; no clear D gene. V lost 7 bases and J 5 bases, leaving 14 bases between the germline ends. The germline V gene encodes CDR1 LGHDT and CDR2 YNNKEL (reference sequence). CDR3 length: 14 amino acids. The CDR3 region is CASTSLGRTGELFF. Here the CDR3 DNA reads TGTGCCAGCACCTCACTCGGGCGGACCGGGGAGCTGTTTTTT.